This T cell receptor beta chain was recorded in a study of T cell responses to AZD1222 COVID-19 vaccine. Points from the study as a whole: It was only after the peak T cell response that any repertoires were sampled.

Germline V gene sequence: CDR1 MDHEN, CDR2 SYDVKM. The CDR3 runs 14 residues. Trimming removed 5 bases at V and 3 bases at J, with 14 bases between. Libraries were prepared by immunoSEQ multiplex PCR; TCRdb keeps only in-frame clonotypes and omits some of them. In the table there are about 130,000 clones, over 75% of which are singletons. This clone was observed a single time. Its antigen remains unknown. The source material was peripheral blood, sampled on day 0 of AZD1222 vaccination. The chain uses TRBV28 and TRBJ2-7, with D possibly being TRBD1 (5 bases). The origin of this receptor is an adult in good health. The CDR3 DNA sequence: TGTGCCAGCAGTACTCAGGGAAGTGGCTACGAGCAGTACTTC. Translation: CASSTQGSGYEQYF.